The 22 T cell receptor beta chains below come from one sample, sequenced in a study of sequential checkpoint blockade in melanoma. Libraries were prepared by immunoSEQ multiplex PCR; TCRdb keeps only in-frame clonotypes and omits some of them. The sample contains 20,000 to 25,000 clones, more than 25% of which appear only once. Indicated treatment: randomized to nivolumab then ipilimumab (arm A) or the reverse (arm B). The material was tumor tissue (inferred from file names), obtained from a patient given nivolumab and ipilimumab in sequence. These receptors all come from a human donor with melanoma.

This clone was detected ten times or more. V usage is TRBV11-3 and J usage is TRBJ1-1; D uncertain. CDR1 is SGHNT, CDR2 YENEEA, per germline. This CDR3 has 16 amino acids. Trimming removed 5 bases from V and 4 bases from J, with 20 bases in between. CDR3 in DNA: TGTGCCAGCAGCCCCCGGACCGACACCTTGGGCACTGAAGCTTTCTTT. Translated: CASSPRTDTLGTEAFF.

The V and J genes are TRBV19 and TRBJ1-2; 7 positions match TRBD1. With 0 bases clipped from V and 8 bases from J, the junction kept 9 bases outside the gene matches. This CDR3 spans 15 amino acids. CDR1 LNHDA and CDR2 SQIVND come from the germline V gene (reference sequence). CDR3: CASSIDSTTGRGYTF. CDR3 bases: TGTGCCAGTAGTATAGATTCCACGACAGGGAGAGGCTACACCTTC.

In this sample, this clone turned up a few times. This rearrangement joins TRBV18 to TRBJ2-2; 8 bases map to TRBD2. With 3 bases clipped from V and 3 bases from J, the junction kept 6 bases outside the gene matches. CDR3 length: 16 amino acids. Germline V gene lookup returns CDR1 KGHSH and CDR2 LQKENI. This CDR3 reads CASSPSLADHTGELFF. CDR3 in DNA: TGTGCCAGCTCACCGTCACTAGCGGACCACACCGGGGAGCTGTTTTTT.

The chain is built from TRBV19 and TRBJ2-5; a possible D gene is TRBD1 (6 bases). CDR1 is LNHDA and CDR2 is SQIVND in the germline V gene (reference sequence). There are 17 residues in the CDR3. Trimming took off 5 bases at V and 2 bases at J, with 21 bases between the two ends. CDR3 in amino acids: CASSPIVGAGFQETQYF. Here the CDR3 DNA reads TGTGCCAGTAGTCCCATAGTGGGGGCCGGCTTTCAAGAGACCCAGTACTTC.

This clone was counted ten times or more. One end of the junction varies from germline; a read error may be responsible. Written as DNA, the CDR3 is TGTGCCAGTAGCGGGGGGGCCCAAGAGACCCAGTACTTC. This gives the protein CASSGGAQETQYF. The chain links TRBV9 to TRBJ2-5, with TRBD2 identical over 11 bases. CDR1 SGDLS and CDR2 YYNGEE come from the germline V gene. CDR3 length: 13 residues. Looking up the rest from reference TRBV9 and TRBJ2-5 gives the full variable domain: DSGVTQTPKHLITATGQRVTLRCSPRSGDLSVYWYQQSLDQGLQFLIQYYNGEERAKGNILERFSAQQFPDLHSELNLSSLELGDSALYFCASSGGAQETQYFGPGTRLLVL.

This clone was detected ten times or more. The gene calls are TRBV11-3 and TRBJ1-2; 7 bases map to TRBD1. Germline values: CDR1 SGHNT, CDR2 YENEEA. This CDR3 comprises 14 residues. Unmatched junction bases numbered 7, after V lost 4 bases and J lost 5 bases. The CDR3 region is CASSSTGTDYGYTF. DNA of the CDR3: TGTGCCAGCAGCTCAACCGGGACAGATTATGGCTACACCTTC.

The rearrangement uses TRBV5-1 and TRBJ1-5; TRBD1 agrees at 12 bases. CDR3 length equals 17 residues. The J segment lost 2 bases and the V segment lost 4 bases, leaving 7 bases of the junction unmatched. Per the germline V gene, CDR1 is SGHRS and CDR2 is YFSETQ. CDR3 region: CASSPGQGAEGNQPQHF. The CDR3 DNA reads TGCGCCAGCAGCCCGGGACAGGGGGCTGAAGGCAATCAGCCCCAGCATTTT. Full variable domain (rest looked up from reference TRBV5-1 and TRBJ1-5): KAGVTQTPRYLIKTRGQQVTLSCSPISGHRSVSWYQQTPGQGLQFLFEYFSETQRNKGNFPGRFSGRQFSNSRSEMNVSTLELGDSALYLCASSPGQGAEGNQPQHFGDGTRLSIL.

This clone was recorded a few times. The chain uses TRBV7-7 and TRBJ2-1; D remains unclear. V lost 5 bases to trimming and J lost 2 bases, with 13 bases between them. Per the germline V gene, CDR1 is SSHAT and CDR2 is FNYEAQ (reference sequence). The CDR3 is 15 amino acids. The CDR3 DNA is TGTGCCAGCAGCCCCCAGAGACCCCCCTACAATGAGCAGTTCTTC. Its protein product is CASSPQRPPYNEQFF.

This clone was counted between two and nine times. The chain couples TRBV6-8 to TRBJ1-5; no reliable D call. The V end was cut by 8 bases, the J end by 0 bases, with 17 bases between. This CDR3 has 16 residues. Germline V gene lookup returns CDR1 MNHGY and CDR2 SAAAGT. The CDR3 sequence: CASSYSGRISNQPQHF. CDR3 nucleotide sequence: TGTGCCAGCTCTTATTCTGGACGGATTAGCAATCAGCCCCAGCATTTT.

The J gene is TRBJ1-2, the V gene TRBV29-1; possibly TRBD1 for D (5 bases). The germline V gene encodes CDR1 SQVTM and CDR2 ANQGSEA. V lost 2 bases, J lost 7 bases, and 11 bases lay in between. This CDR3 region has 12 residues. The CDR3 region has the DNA TGCAGCGTTGAACGGGGGACTCGTGGCTACACCTTC. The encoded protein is CSVERGTRGYTF. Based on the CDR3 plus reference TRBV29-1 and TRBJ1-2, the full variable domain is SAVISQKPSRDICQRGTSLTIQCQVDSQVTMMFWYRQQPGQSLTLIATANQGSEATYESGFVIDKFPISRPNLTFSTLTVSNMSPEDSSIYLCSVERGTRGYTFGSGTRLTVV.

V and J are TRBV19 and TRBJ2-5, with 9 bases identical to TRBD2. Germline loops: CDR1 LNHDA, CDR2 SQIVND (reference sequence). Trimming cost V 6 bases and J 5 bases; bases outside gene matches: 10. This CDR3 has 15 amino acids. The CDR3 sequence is CASSRLAVPRETQYF. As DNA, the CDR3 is TGTGCCAGTAGCCGACTAGCGGTTCCACGGGAGACCCAGTACTTC.

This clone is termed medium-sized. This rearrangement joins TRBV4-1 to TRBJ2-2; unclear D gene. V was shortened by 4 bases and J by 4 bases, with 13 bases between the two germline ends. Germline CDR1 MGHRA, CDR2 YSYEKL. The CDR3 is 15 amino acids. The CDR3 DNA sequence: TGCGCCAGCAGCCTAGGAACCCTTGGCACCGGGGAGCTGTTTTTT. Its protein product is CASSLGTLGTGELFF.

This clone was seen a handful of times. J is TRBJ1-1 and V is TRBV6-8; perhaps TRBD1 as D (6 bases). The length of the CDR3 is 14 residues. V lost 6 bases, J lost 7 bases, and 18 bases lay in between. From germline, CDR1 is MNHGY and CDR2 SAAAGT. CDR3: CASSPRGQVGEAFF. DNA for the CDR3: TGTGCCAGCAGCCCCAGGGGACAAGTAGGTGAAGCTTTCTTT.

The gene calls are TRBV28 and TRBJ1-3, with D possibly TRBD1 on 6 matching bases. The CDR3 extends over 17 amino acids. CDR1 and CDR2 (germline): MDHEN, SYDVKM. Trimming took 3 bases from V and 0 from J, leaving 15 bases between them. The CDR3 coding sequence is TGTGCCAGCAGTTTCGGAGGGGGTGGGGTCTCTGGAAACACCATATATTTT. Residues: CASSFGGGGVSGNTIYF. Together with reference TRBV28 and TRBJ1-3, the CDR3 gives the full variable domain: DVKVTQSSRYLVKRTGEKVFLECVQDMDHENMFWYRQDPGLGLRLIYFSYDVKMKEKGDIPEGYSVSREKKERFSLILESASTNQTSMYLCASSFGGGGVSGNTIYFGEGSWLTVV.

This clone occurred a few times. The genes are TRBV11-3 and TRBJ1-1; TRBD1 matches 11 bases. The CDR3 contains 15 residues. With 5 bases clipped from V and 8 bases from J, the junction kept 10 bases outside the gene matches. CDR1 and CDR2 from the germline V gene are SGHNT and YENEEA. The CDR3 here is CASSPRTGGLKEAFF. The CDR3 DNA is TGTGCCAGCAGCCCTCGGACAGGGGGCTTGAAAGAAGCTTTCTTT.

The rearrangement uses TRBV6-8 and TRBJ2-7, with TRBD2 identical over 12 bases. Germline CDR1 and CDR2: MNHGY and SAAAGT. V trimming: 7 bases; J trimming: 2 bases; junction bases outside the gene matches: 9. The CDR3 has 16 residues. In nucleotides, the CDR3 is TGTGCCAGCACTCTCCAAGCTAGCGGGGGGGCCTACGAGCAGTACTTC. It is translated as CASTLQASGGAYEQYF.

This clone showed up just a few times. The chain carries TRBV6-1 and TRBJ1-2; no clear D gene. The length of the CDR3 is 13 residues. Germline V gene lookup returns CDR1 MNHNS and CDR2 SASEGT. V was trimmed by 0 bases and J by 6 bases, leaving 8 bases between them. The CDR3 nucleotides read TGTGCCAGCAGTGAAGCGAGGAGGGATGGCTACACCTTC. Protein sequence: CASSEARRDGYTF.

The CDR3 loop is CASSLAQGGNQPQHF. Written as DNA, the CDR3 is TGTGCCAGCAGTTTGGCACAGGGTGGCAATCAGCCCCAGCATTTT. The V call is TRBV7-6, the J call TRBJ1-5; D is possibly TRBD1 (6 bases). This CDR3 has 15 amino acids. Trimming stripped 6 bases from V and 2 bases from J, with 14 bases between. CDR1 is SGHVS, CDR2 FNYEAQ, per germline. Variable domain in full (rest from reference TRBV7-6 and TRBJ1-5): GAGVSQSPRYKVTKRGQDVALRCDPISGHVSLYWYRQALGQGPEFLTYFNYEAQQDKSGLPNDRFSAERPEGSISTLTIQRTEQRDSAMYRCASSLAQGGNQPQHFGDGTRLSIL.

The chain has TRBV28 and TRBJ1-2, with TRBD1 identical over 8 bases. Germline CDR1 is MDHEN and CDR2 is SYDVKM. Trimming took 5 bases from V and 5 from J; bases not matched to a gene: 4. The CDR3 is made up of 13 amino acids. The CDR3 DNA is TGTGCCAGCAGTCAGCAGGGGGCATATGGCTACACCTTC. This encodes CASSQQGAYGYTF.

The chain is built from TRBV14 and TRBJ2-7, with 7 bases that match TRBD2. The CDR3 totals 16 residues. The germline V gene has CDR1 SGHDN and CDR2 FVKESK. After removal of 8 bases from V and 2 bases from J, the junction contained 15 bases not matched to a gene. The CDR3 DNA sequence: TGTGCCAGCTCGGCCAGGGTCGGACTAGTAGCCTACGAGCAGTACTTC. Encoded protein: CASSARVGLVAYEQYF. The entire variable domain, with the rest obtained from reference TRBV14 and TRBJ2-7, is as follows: EAGVTQFPSHSVIEKGQTVTLRCDPISGHDNLYWYRRVMGKEIKFLLHFVKESKQDESGMPNNRFLAERTGGTYSTLKVQPAELEDSGVYFCASSARVGLVAYEQYFGPGTRLTVT.

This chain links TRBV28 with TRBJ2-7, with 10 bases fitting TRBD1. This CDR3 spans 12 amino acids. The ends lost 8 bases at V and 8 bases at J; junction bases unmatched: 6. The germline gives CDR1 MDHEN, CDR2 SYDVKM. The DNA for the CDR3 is TGTGCCAGCCGGGGGACAGGGGCACAGCAGTACTTC. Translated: CASRGTGAQQYF.

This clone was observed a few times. The CDR3 DNA follows: TGTGCCAGCAGCCCGTGGGCGGGATGGGGAGTGGGAGATACGCAGTATTTT. Translating gives CASSPWAGWGVGDTQYF. The chain couples TRBV9 to TRBJ2-3; weak D call: TRBD2 (6 bases). The V end lost 4 bases, the J end lost 5 bases, and 23 bases lay between the germline ends. Germline V gene data show CDR1 as SGDLS and CDR2 as YYNGEE. The CDR3 totals 17 residues.